This T cell receptor (beta chain) was captured in a study of blood T cell repertoires in COVID-19. Background on the study: The United States, Italy and Spain provided the acute and convalescent COVID-19 samples.

TCRdb's table, derived via immunoSEQ multiplex PCR, lists solely in-frame clones and lacks some. The sample records more than 140,000 clones, over 75% being singletons. V gave up 0 bases and J gave up 3 bases; unmatched junction bases: 1. The CDR3 contains 15 residues. Germline CDR1 MGHRA, CDR2 YSYEKL. The sequenced sample consisted of peripheral blood. The TCR comes from a human donor in a cohort sampled during active COVID-19. The chain carries TRBV4-1 and TRBJ2-4, with 8 bases that match TRBD2. The chain's CDR3 is CASSQELAVKNIQYF. The CDR3 region has the DNA TGCGCCAGCAGCCAAGAACTAGCGGTCAAAAACATTCAGTACTTC.